This is a list of T cell receptor beta chains from one sample in a study of shared clonotypes between healthy human individuals. Using immunoSEQ multiplex PCR, the repertoire was profiled, and TCRdb retains in-frame clones only, with some absent. Among around 720,000 clones, about three quarters were seen once, and the ten largest hold around 1.8%. Sequenced sample: memory CD4+ T cells sorted from blood. These receptor sequences come from a woman under 40 in good health. Both conserved end residues are part of each CDR3. The order of the fields is D gene, J gene, V gene, clone size, CDR3 DNA, CDR3 protein. A D gene is named only where the DNA matches it firmly. Only some rows state a clone size, as once, few, many or a class for expanded clones.

D: -; J: TRBJ2-5; V: TRBV2; size: -; DNA: TGTGCCAGCAGTGGGAGGGCCCGGGTGAAGACCCAGTACTTC; CDR3: CASSGRARVKTQYF
D: TRBD1; J: TRBJ2-1; V: TRBV5-1; size: -; DNA: TGCGCCAGCAGCCCGGACAGGTTTTACAATGAGCAGTTCTTC; CDR3: CASSPDRFYNEQFF
D: -; J: TRBJ1-2; V: TRBV27; size: -; DNA: TGTGCCAGCAGATCACAGGGACCTCAAGGCTACACCTTC; CDR3: CASRSQGPQGYTF
D: -; J: TRBJ1-5; V: TRBV4-1; size: -; DNA: TGCGCCAGCAGCCCGGGCACCTGGGTGGGGAGCAATCAGCCCCAGCATTTT; CDR3: CASSPGTWVGSNQPQHF
D: -; J: TRBJ2-7; V: TRBV19; size: -; DNA: TGTGCCAGTAGTCCGCCGGGACACGGGTTCTCTTACGAGCAGTACTTC; CDR3: CASSPPGHGFSYEQYF
D: -; J: TRBJ2-5; V: TRBV29-1; size: -; DNA: TGCAGCGTTGTCTTGGTCGATCGGGAACAAGAGACCCAGTACTTC; CDR3: CSVVLVDREQETQYF
D: -; J: TRBJ1-5; V: TRBV9; size: -; DNA: TGTGCCAGCAGCGCTACAGGGTACGAGCCCCAGCATTTT; CDR3: CASSATGYEPQHF
D: -; J: TRBJ2-1; V: TRBV28; size: -; DNA: TGTGCCAGCATCGAGGCGGGCGAAGGGGCGAATGAGCAGTTCTTC; CDR3: CASIEAGEGANEQFF
D: TRBD1; J: TRBJ1-5; V: TRBV7-9; size: many; DNA: TGTGCCAGCAGTTCCGGGACAGGGTTCTTAGGCCCCAATCAGCCCCAGCATTTT; CDR3: CASSSGTGFLGPNQPQHF
D: TRBD2; J: TRBJ2-7; V: TRBV28; size: -; DNA: TGTGCCAGCAGTTTATCCGCGTCTAGCGGGAGAAACGAGCAGTACTTC; CDR3: CASSLSASSGRNEQYF
D: -; J: TRBJ2-3; V: TRBV11-2; size: -; DNA: TGTGCCAGCAGGGGACTCGGGACAGGCACAGATACGCAGTATTTT; CDR3: CASRGLGTGTDTQYF
D: -; J: TRBJ2-1; V: TRBV11-1; size: -; DNA: TGTGCCAGCAGCTTAATTTCCGGGACGGCCTACAATGAGCAGTTCTTC; CDR3: CASSLISGTAYNEQFF
D: -; J: TRBJ2-7; V: TRBV2; size: -; DNA: TGTGCCAGCAGTGACGCAGGCCCCTACGAGCAGTACTTC; CDR3: CASSDAGPYEQYF
D: -; J: TRBJ1-4; V: TRBV9; size: once; DNA: TGTGCCAGCAGCTCCAGTCAGGGGACTAATGAAAAACTGTTTTTT; CDR3: CASSSSQGTNEKLFF
D: -; J: TRBJ2-7; V: TRBV2; size: -; DNA: TGTGCCAGCACCGGGGACGCTTACGAGCAGTACTTC; CDR3: CASTGDAYEQYF
D: TRBD1; J: TRBJ1-4; V: TRBV7-9; size: -; DNA: TGTGCCAGCAGCGCCACAGGGGAATGGGATGAAAAACTGTTTTTT; CDR3: CASSATGEWDEKLFF
D: TRBD1; J: TRBJ1-5; V: TRBV27; size: -; DNA: TGTGCCAGCACCGTAGACAGGGATGGCAATCAGCCCCAGCATTTT; CDR3: CASTVDRDGNQPQHF
D: TRBD1; J: TRBJ1-2; V: TRBV28; size: -; DNA: TGTGCCAGCAGTTTAGGAGTTAGGACAGGTCTTTATGGCTACACCTTC; CDR3: CASSLGVRTGLYGYTF
D: TRBD1; J: TRBJ2-7; V: TRBV7-2; size: -; DNA: TGTGCCAGCAGCCTATGGGACAGGGTCCACGAGCAGTACTTC; CDR3: CASSLWDRVHEQYF
D: -; J: TRBJ2-2; V: TRBV4-2; size: -; DNA: TGTGCCAGCAGCCAAGCAGCGGGCGACACCGGGGAGCTGTTTTTT; CDR3: CASSQAAGDTGELFF
D: -; J: TRBJ2-6; V: TRBV5-1; size: -; DNA: TGCGCCAGCAGTCAGGGACTTGGGGCCAACGTCCTGACTTTC; CDR3: CASSQGLGANVLTF
D: TRBD1; J: TRBJ1-2; V: TRBV11-2; size: once; DNA: TGTGCCAGCAGCTGGACCCGACAGGGACGCAACTCGAACTATGGCTACACCTTC; CDR3: CASSWTRQGRNSNYGYTF
D: -; J: TRBJ2-7; V: TRBV28; size: -; DNA: TGTGCCAGCGGTAACTTCGGTAGGGGCTACGAGCAGTACTTC; CDR3: CASGNFGRGYEQYF
D: -; J: TRBJ1-5; V: TRBV5-3; size: -; DNA: TGTGCCAGAAGCTTGCCCCTTAGCAATCAGCCCCAGCATTTT; CDR3: CARSLPLSNQPQHF
D: -; J: TRBJ2-6; V: TRBV30; size: -; DNA: TGTGCCTGGAGTGTCCTGTCTCTCTCTGGGGCCAACGTCCTGACTTTC; CDR3: CAWSVLSLSGANVLTF
D: -; J: TRBJ2-7; V: TRBV14; size: -; DNA: TGTGCCAGCAGCCAAGAAATGGTGGGTTCCTACGAGCAGTACTTC; CDR3: CASSQEMVGSYEQYF
D: -; J: TRBJ1-1; V: TRBV6-5; size: -; DNA: TGTGCCAGCTGTACAGGGAGTGGAGTAGCTTTCTTT; CDR3: CASCTGSGVAFF
D: -; J: TRBJ2-7; V: TRBV2; size: many; DNA: TGTGCCAGCATCCCACGGGGGGCGCGGTACGAGCAGTACTTC; CDR3: CASIPRGARYEQYF
D: -; J: TRBJ1-5; V: TRBV11-3; size: -; DNA: TGTGCCAGCAGCTTAGAGCCAGGGGCGAGCAATCAGCCCCAGCATTTT; CDR3: CASSLEPGASNQPQHF
D: TRBD2; J: TRBJ2-7; V: TRBV6-6; size: once; DNA: TGTGCCAGCAGGGGGACTAGCGGGACCAACGAGCAGTACTTC; CDR3: CASRGTSGTNEQYF
D: -; J: TRBJ1-2; V: TRBV28; size: -; DNA: TGTGCCAGCAGCTCCACTTCCTACAATGGCTACACCTTC; CDR3: CASSSTSYNGYTF
D: TRBD1; J: TRBJ2-2; V: TRBV11-2; size: -; DNA: TGTGCCAGCAGCTTGACAGGGTACACCGGGGAGCTGTTTTTT; CDR3: CASSLTGYTGELFF
D: TRBD1; J: TRBJ1-2; V: TRBV27; size: -; DNA: TGTGCCAGCAGTCCTAACCCCGGGACAGGGAACTATGGCTACACCTTC; CDR3: CASSPNPGTGNYGYTF
D: TRBD1; J: TRBJ2-7; V: TRBV28; size: -; DNA: TGTGCCAGCAGTGCCATATGGGGACAGGGGTCCTACGAGCAGTACTTC; CDR3: CASSAIWGQGSYEQYF
D: -; J: TRBJ1-1; V: TRBV9; size: -; DNA: TGTGCCAGCAGCGTAGTAGCGGAGGGTAGAGCTTTCTTT; CDR3: CASSVVAEGRAFF